The present T cell receptor beta chain was sequenced within a study of T cells expressing NK-cell markers. With regard to this clonotype: The target antigen is unknown.

5'RACE template switching with UMIs produced the TCR beta cDNA. Each CDR3 protein gets one entry in TCRdb, which reprocessed the 5' RACE reads and gives no DNA. The table lists 160,000 or so distinct CDR3 sequences. Broader study findings: Several donors likewise had their CD3+CD56-NKG2C+ fraction led by these clonotypes.

The CDR3 loop spans 14 amino acids. CDR1 SNHLY and CDR2 FYNNEI come from the germline V gene. The chain uses TRBV2 and TRBJ1-4. The sequencing sample was made of blood T cells: a sorted CD56 or NKG2C T cell subset, CD4+ or CD8+ T cells, or bulk PBMC T cells (not recorded which). This sequence originates from a woman between 18 and 69 years old in good health. This CDR3 reads CASSEWATNEKLFF.